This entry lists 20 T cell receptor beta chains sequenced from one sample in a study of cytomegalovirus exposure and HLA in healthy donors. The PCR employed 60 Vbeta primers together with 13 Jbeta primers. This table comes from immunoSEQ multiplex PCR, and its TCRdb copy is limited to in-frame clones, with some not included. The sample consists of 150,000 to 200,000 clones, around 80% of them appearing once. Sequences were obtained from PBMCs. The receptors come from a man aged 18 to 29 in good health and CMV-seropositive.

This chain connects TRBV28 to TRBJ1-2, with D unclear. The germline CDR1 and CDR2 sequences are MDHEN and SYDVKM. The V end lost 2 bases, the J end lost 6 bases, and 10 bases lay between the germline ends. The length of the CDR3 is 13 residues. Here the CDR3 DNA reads TGTGCCAGCAGTTTAATGGTGCGGAATGGCTACACCTTC. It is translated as CASSLMVRNGYTF.

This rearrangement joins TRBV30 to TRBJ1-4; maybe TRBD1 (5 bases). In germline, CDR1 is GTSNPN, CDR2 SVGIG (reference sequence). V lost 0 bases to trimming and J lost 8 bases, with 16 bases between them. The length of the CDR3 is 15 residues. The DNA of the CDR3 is TGTGCCTGGAGTGTAATGGACCGACGGGGGGAAAAACTGTTTTTT. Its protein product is CAWSVMDRRGEKLFF. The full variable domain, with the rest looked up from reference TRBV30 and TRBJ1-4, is SQTIHQWPATLVQPVGSPLSLECTVEGTSNPNLYWYRQAAGRGLQLLFYSVGIGQISSEVPQNLSASRPQDRQFILSSKKLLLSDSGFYLCAWSVMDRRGEKLFFGSGTQLSVL.

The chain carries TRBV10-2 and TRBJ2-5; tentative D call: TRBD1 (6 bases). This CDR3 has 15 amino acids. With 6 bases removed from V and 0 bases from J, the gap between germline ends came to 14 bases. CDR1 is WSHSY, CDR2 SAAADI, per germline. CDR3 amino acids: CASRTGLGDQETQYF. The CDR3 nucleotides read TGCGCCAGCAGAACAGGGCTCGGTGACCAAGAGACCCAGTACTTC.

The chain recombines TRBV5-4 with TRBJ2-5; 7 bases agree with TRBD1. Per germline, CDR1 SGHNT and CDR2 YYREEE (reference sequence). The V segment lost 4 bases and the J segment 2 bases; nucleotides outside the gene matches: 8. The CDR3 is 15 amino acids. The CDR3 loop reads CASSLSTGRQETQYF. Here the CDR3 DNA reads TGTGCCAGCAGCCTATCGACAGGGAGACAAGAGACCCAGTACTTC.

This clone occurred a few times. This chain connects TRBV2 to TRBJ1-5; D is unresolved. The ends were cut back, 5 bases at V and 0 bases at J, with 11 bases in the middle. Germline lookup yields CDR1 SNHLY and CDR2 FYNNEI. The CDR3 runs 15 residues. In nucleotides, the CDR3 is TGTGCCAGCAGTTCCCAGGCTTATAGCAATCAGCCCCAGCATTTT. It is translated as CASSSQAYSNQPQHF.

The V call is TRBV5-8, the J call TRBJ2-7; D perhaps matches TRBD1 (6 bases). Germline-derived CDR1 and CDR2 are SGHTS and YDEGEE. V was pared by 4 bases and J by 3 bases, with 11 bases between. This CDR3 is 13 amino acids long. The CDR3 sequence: CASSPGHLYEQYF. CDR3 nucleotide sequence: TGTGCCAGCAGCCCGGGACACCTCTACGAGCAGTACTTC.

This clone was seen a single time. In DNA, the CDR3 is TGTGCCAGCAGCTTAATTGCGGAGGCTAGCTCCTACAATGAGCAGTTCTTC. Translating it yields CASSLIAEASSYNEQFF. This chain uses TRBV7-2 with TRBJ2-1, with D possibly TRBD2 on 5 matching bases. V shed 2 bases and J shed 0 bases, with 14 bases lying between them. This CDR3 has 17 amino acids. Germline-derived CDR1 and CDR2 are SGHTA and FQGNSA.

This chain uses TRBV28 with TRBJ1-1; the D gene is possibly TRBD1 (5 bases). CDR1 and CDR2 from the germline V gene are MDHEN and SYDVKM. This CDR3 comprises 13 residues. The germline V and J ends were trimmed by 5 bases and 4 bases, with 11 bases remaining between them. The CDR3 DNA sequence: TGTGCCAGCAGTCGGGACTTACTCACTGAAGCTTTCTTT. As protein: CASSRDLLTEAFF.

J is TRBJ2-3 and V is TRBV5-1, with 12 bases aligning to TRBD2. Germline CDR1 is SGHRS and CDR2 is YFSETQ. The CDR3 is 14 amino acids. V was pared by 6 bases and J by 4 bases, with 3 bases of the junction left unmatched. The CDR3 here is CASTGLAGSDTQYF. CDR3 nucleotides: TGCGCCAGCACGGGACTAGCGGGTTCAGATACGCAGTATTTT.

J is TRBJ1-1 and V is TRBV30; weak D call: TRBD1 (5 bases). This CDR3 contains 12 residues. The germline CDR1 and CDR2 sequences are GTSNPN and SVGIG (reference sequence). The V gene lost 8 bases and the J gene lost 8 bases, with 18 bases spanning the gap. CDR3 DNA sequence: TGTGCCATACAGGCGATCATAAGGGAAGCTTTCTTT. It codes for CAIQAIIREAFF.

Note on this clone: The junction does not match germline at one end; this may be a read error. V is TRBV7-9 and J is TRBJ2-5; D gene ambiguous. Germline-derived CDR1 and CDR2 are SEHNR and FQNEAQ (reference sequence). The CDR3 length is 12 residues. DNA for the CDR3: TGTTCCAGCAGCTTAGTACAAGAGACCCAGTACTTC. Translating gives CSSSLVQETQYF. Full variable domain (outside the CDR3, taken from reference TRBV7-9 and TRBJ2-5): DTGVSQNPRHKITKRGQNVTFRCDPISEHNRLYWYRQTLGQGPEFLTYFQNEAQLEKSRLLSDRFSAERPKGSFSTLEIQRTEQGDSAMYLCSSSLVQETQYFGPGTRLLVL.

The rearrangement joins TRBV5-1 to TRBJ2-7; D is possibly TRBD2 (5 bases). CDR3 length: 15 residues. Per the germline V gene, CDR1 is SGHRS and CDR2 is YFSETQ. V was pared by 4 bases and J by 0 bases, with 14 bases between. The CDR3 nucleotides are TGCGCCAGCAGCGCGTCTAGTGGGAGCTCCTACGAGCAGTACTTC. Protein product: CASSASSGSSYEQYF.

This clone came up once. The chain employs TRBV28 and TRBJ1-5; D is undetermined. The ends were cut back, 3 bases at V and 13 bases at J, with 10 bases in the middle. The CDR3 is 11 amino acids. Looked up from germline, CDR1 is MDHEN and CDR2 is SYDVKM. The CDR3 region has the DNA TGTGCCAGCAGTTTGCGGCTTGATCAGCATTTT. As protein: CASSLRLDQHF. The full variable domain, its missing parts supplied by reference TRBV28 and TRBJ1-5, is DVKVTQSSRYLVKRTGEKVFLECVQDMDHENMFWYRQDPGLGLRLIYFSYDVKMKEKGDIPEGYSVSREKKERFSLILESASTNQTSMYLCASSLRLDQHFGDGTRLSIL.

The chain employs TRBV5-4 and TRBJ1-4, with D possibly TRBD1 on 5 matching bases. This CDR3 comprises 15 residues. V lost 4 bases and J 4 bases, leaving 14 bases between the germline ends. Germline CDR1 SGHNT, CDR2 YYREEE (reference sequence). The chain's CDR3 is CASSRQGLGNEKLFF. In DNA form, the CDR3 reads TGTGCCAGCAGCCGGCAGGGTTTGGGTAATGAAAAACTGTTTTTT.

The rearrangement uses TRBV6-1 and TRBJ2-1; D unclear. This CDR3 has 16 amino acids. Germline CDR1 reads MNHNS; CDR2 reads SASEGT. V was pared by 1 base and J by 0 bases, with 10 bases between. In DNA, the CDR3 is TGTGCCAGCAGTGAAGACTTGCCACCCTCCTACAATGAGCAGTTCTTC. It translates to CASSEDLPPSYNEQFF.

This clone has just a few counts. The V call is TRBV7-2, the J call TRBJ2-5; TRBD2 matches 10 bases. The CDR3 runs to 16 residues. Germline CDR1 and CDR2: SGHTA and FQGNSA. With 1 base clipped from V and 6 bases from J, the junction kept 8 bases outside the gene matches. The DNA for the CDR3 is TGTGCCAGCAGCTTAGAGGGGGCTAGCGGGAGTCAGACCCAGTACTTC. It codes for CASSLEGASGSQTQYF.

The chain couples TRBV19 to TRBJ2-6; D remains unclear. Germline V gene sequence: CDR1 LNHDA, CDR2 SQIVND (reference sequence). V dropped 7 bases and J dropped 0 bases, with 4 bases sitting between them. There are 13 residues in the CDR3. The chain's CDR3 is CASMYSGANVLTF. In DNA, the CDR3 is TGTGCCAGTATGTACTCTGGGGCCAACGTCCTGACTTTC.

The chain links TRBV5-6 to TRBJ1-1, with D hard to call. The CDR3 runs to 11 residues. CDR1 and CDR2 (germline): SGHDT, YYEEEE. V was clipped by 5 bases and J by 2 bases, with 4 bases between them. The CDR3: CASRRNTEAFF. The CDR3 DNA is TGTGCCAGCAGGAGAAACACTGAAGCTTTCTTT.

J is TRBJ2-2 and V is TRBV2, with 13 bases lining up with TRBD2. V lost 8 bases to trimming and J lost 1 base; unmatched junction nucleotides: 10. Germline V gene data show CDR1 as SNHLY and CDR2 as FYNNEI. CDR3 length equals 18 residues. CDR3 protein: CASGRTGLAGWNTGELFF. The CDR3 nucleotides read TGTGCCAGCGGCAGAACGGGACTAGCGGGATGGAACACCGGGGAGCTGTTTTTT.

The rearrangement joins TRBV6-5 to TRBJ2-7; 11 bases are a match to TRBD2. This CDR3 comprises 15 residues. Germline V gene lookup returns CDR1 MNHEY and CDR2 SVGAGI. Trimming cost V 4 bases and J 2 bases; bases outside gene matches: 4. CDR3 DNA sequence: TGTGCCAGCAGTTCCCAACTAGCGGGAGCCTACGAGCAGTACTTC. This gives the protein CASSSQLAGAYEQYF.